Listed below are T cell receptor beta chains from one sample, sequenced in a study of post-analysis software for immune sequencing data. TCRdb fed the PCR reads into MiXCR, producing one record per CDR3 protein. This table has fewer than 850,000 distinct CDR3 sequences, 25% to 30% appearing once. The sample comprised blood. Receptor source: a girl aged 5-17 years with multiple sclerosis. CDR3s include the opening cysteine and the closing phenylalanine or tryptophan. The order of the fields is D gene, J gene, V gene, clone size, CDR3 DNA, CDR3 protein. D genes are given only for firm matches. Clone size is stated in some rows and not others, as once, few, many or a class when expanded.

>NA|TRBJ1-1|TRBV20-1|few
TGCAGTGCTAGTAATAGGGACACTGAAGCTTTCTTT
CSASNRDTEAFF
>NA|TRBJ2-1|TRBV27|NA
TGTGCCAGCAGTTTCAATCCCAGCAATGAGCAGTTCTTC
CASSFNPSNEQFF
>NA|TRBJ1-2|TRBV4-1|NA
TGCGCCAGCAGCAGCAGGGGTGCGGGCTATGGCTACACCTTC
CASSSRGAGYGYTF
>NA|TRBJ2-7|TRBV5-1|NA
TGCGCCAGCAGCCTGGGACTCGATTGCGAGCAGTACTTC
CASSLGLDCEQYF
>TRBD2|TRBJ2-3|TRBV20-1|few
TGCAGTGCTGCCAAGGGACTAGCGGGAGCGGGAACGCAGTATTTT
CSAAKGLAGAGTQYF
>NA|TRBJ2-1|TRBV3-1|many
TGTGCCAGCAGCCAAGAACGCGTGCGGTTCTTC
CASSQERVRFF
>NA|TRBJ1-1|TRBV29-1|many
TGCAGCGTTCGTGGGGATCGGGCCACTGAAGCTTTCTTT
CSVRGDRATEAFF
>NA|TRBJ2-1|TRBV20-1|few
TGCAGTGCAAGACAGGTGAATGAGCAGTTCTTC
CSARQVNEQFF
>TRBD2|TRBJ2-7|TRBV9|few
TGTGCCAGCAGCGTAGCTGTGGGACTAGGCGGGAACTACGAGCAGTACTTC
CASSVAVGLGGNYEQYF
>NA|TRBJ2-3|TRBV27|few
TGTGCCAGCAGTTTAGAGGGGCCGTACACAGATACGCAGTATTTT
CASSLEGPYTDTQYF
>NA|TRBJ2-2|TRBV7-8|few
TGTGCCAGCAGCTTAGCGACGCCAACCGGGGAGCTGTTTTTT
CASSLATPTGELFF
>TRBD1|TRBJ2-2|TRBV12-3/TRBV12-4|once
TGTGCCAGCATCCAGGGGGCAGAACTCACCGGGGAGCTGTTTTTT
CASIQGAELTGELFF
>TRBD1|TRBJ1-1|TRBV7-8|NA
TGTGCCAGCAGCCCCGGACAGGGATGGGGCACTGAAGCTTTCTTT
CASSPGQGWGTEAFF
>NA|TRBJ2-1|TRBV28|few
TGTGCCAGCAGTTCCCAGGGTCGCCCGGAGCAGTTCTTC
CASSSQGRPEQFF
>NA|TRBJ2-2|TRBV12-3/TRBV12-4|NA
TGTGCCAGCAGTTTGAGAGAGACCGGGGAGCTGTTTTTT
CASSLRETGELFF
>NA|TRBJ2-3|TRBV10-3|NA
TGTGCCATCAGTGTTCCTAGTCGGGCGCAGTATTTT
CAISVPSRAQYF
>NA|TRBJ2-3|TRBV6-2/TRBV6-3|few
TGTGCCAGCAGCCTCTCCCTAAACGGAGCCCCCGGAGATACGCAGTATTTT
CASSLSLNGAPGDTQYF
>NA|TRBJ1-2|TRBV28|few
TGTGCCAGCACCGACAGCGGACGGGGGGCACTGGATGGCTACACCTTC
CASTDSGRGALDGYTF
>TRBD1|TRBJ2-7|TRBV7-7|NA
TGTGCTAGCAGCCCCCGGGACAGGGTCACCTACGAGCAGTACTTC
CASSPRDRVTYEQYF
>NA|TRBJ2-6|TRBV20-1|NA
TGCAGTGCTAGAGATCGCCGCGGCCCCTCTGGGGCCAACGTCCTGACTTTC
CSARDRRGPSGANVLTF
>NA|TRBJ2-2|TRBV6-1|many
TGTGCCAGCGGGGACTACACCGGGGAGCTGTTTTTT
CASGDYTGELFF
>NA|TRBJ2-5|TRBV20-1|few
TGCAGTGCTTCGGGGCGGGGTATCGGGGTCCAAGAGACCCAGTACTTC
CSASGRGIGVQETQYF
>TRBD1|TRBJ1-6|TRBV10-3|many
TGTGCCATCAGGACAGGGGAGGAATCACCCCTCCACTTT
CAIRTGEESPLHF
>NA|TRBJ2-3|TRBV12-3/TRBV12-4|few
TGTGCCAGCAGTTTAGACAGGGAGAAGGATACGCAGTATTTT
CASSLDREKDTQYF
>NA|TRBJ1-2|TRBV7-9|many
TGTGCCAGCAGCTTACCAGATTCTAACTATGGCTACACCTTC
CASSLPDSNYGYTF
>NA|TRBJ2-5|TRBV5-1|many
TGCGCCAGCAGCTGGATGGGGTTACGTGAGACCCAGTACTTC
CASSWMGLRETQYF
>NA|TRBJ1-2|TRBV3-1|few
TGTGCCAGCAGCCAGGGGTTGGGCTATGGCTACACCTTC
CASSQGLGYGYTF
>TRBD2|TRBJ2-3|TRBV9|NA
TGTGCCAGCAGCGGGAGACTAGCGGGAGGGCCGAGAGATACGCAGTATTTT
CASSGRLAGGPRDTQYF
>TRBD2|TRBJ2-7|TRBV6-2/TRBV6-3|NA
TGTGCCAGCACGGGACTAGCGGGAGCAGTCTACGAGCAGTACTTC
CASTGLAGAVYEQYF
>TRBD2|TRBJ2-7|TRBV5-1|few
TGCGCCAGCAGCCTGGGGACTAGAATCGGCGAGCAGTACTTC
CASSLGTRIGEQYF
>TRBD2|TRBJ2-3|TRBV5-1|NA
TGCGCCAGCAGCTTGGGGCTAGCGGTACCTGATACGCAGTATTTT
CASSLGLAVPDTQYF